The sequence of this T cell receptor (beta chain) was determined in a study of blood T cell repertoires in COVID-19. The wider study: Whether acute or convalescent, the COVID-19 samples came from the United States, Italy and Spain. PBMCs, B-cell-depleted T cells, or T cells were the source of the cDNA or gDNA that made up the material.

Trimming took 2 bases from V and 6 from J; bases not matched to a gene: 9. Germline-derived CDR1 and CDR2 are ENHRY and SYGVKD. The CDR3 has 15 residues. Clones were read by immunoSEQ multiplex PCR, and TCRdb kept only the in-frame ones, dropping some. The sample shows 300,000 to 400,000 clones, approximately 81% of them seen only once. The sequence was collected from a woman aged 25-40 years who had been exposed to COVID-19. The sequenced material came from PBMCs or T cells enriched from blood (not recorded which). The V and J genes are TRBV10-3 and TRBJ2-7, with 8 positions matching TRBD2. Written as DNA, the CDR3 is TGTGCCATCAGTGAGGCCGGGACTAGTTCAGCCGAGCAGTACTTC. It translates to CAISEAGTSSAEQYF.